The 27 T cell receptor beta chains listed next were all sequenced from one sample in a study of glioma-infiltrating T cells. Amplification of TCR alpha and beta CDR3 regions from RNA used iRepertoire nested multiplex PCR. A single record per CDR3 protein comes from TCRdb applying MiXCR to the multiplex PCR reads. The sample lists about 200,000 distinct CDR3 sequences; more than 30% were seen once. Material for sequencing was glioma tissue, nonneoplastic brain tissue, or PBMCs (not recorded which). The receptors were sampled from a human donor with low-grade glioma or glioblastoma, undergoing nonglioma brain surgery, or in good health (not recorded which).

The chain is built from TRBV5-5 and TRBJ2-5; 9 bases are a match to TRBD2. CDR3 length: 16 amino acids. After removal of 1 base from V and 1 base from J, the junction contained 5 bases not matched to a gene. CDR1 is SGHKS, CDR2 YYEKEE, per germline (reference sequence). This chain's CDR3 is CASSLRVAGAQETQYF. DNA for the CDR3: TGTGCCAGCAGCTTGAGGGTAGCGGGAGCCCAAGAGACCCAGTACTTC.

To note about this clonotype: A much larger clone lies one base from this, so it may be a read error. This sequence joins TRBV12-3 or TRBV12-4 and TRBJ1-1; 8 bases map to TRBD1. Unmatched junction bases numbered 7, after V lost 3 bases and J lost 10 bases. This CDR3 is built from 13 residues. CDR3 coding DNA: TGTGCCAGCAGTTTGAGGCAGGGGGCTGCAGCTTTCTTT. This sequence encodes CASSLRQGAAAFF.

The chain couples TRBV27 to TRBJ1-6; unclear D gene. Deletions cut 8 bases from V and 7 bases from J, with 12 bases between. Germline assignment: CDR1 MNHEY and CDR2 SMNVEV (reference sequence). The CDR3 length is 13 residues. The CDR3 DNA reads as TGTGCCAGCGGATACGGAGGAAATTCACCCCTCCACTTT. As protein: CASGYGGNSPLHF.

This clonotype appeared a single time. This chain links TRBV29-1 with TRBJ2-7, with D tentatively TRBD2 (6 bases). The CDR3 length is 13 residues. The germline V gene encodes CDR1 SQVTM and CDR2 ANQGSEA. Trimming cost V 8 bases and J 3 bases, with 17 bases left between them. This chain's CDR3 is CSLRRRGNYEQYF. The DNA for the CDR3 is TGCAGCCTCCGGCGGCGGGGAAACTACGAGCAGTACTTC.

This clonotype was seen many times. The chain couples TRBV3-1 to TRBJ1-2; D remains ambiguous. This CDR3 contains 11 residues. Per germline, CDR1 LGHDT and CDR2 YNNKEL (reference sequence). Trimming took 4 bases from V and 8 from J, leaving 8 bases between them. The DNA of the CDR3 is TGTGCCAGCAGCCTTAAAGGCGGCTACACCTTC. Protein sequence: CASSLKGGYTF.

This clonotype came up many times. The CDR3 region is CASSPLGGAYSNLNTEAFF. The CDR3 coding sequence is TGTGCCAGCAGCCCTTTGGGAGGGGCATACAGCAACCTGAACACTGAAGCTTTCTTT. The rearrangement links TRBV7-6 to TRBJ1-1; D possibly corresponds to TRBD1 (5 bases). V was clipped by 5 bases and J by 0 bases, with 25 bases between them. Germline CDR1 reads SGHVS; CDR2 reads FNYEAQ. The CDR3 consists of 19 residues.

Many counts were recorded for this clonotype. The chain recombines TRBV20-1 with TRBJ2-7, with D unresolved. V was trimmed by 3 bases and J by 4 bases, leaving 16 bases between them. The germline V gene has CDR1 DFQATT and CDR2 SNEGSKA (reference sequence). This CDR3 spans 14 amino acids. Written as DNA, the CDR3 is TGCAGTGCTAGTACTATAGGGTGGTCGTACGAGCAGTACTTC. This encodes CSASTIGWSYEQYF.

This clonotype has a count of ten or more. The chain has TRBV28 and TRBJ2-4, with a possible D match to TRBD2 (6 bases). Deletions cut 7 bases from V and 1 base from J, with 20 bases between. CDR1 and CDR2 from the germline V gene are MDHEN and SYDVKM. This CDR3 comprises 17 residues. The CDR3 DNA sequence: TGTGCCAGCACCACCCGCGGTGGAGGGGTGGCCAAAAACATTCAGTACTTC. Amino acid sequence: CASTTRGGGVAKNIQYF.

Notes on this clonotype: This may stem from a read error, because a much larger clone lies one nucleotide away. The CDR3 sequence: CATTSRGRNTGELFF. As DNA, the CDR3 is TGTGCCACAACGAGTCGGGGCCGAAACACCGGGGAGCTGTTTTTT. V is TRBV5-4 and J is TRBJ2-2; D tentatively reads TRBD1 or TRBD2 (5 bases each). With 9 bases removed from V and 2 bases from J, the gap between germline ends came to 17 bases. CDR3 size: 15 residues. Per the germline V gene, CDR1 is SGHNT and CDR2 is YYREEE (reference sequence). Based on the CDR3 plus reference TRBV5-4 and TRBJ2-2, the full variable domain is ETGVTQSPTHLIKTRGQQVTLRCSSQSGHNTVSWYQQALGQGPQFIFQYYREEENGRGNFPPRFSGLQFPNYSSELNVNALELDDSALYLCATTSRGRNTGELFFGEGSRLTVL.

This clonotype appeared many times. The CDR3 loop is CASSLGRGAGAYNEQFF. The CDR3 region has the DNA TGTGCCAGCAGCTTAGGACGAGGAGCGGGGGCCTACAATGAGCAGTTCTTC. The chain is built from TRBV7-8 and TRBJ2-1, with 8 bases aligning to TRBD2. The CDR3 loop spans 17 amino acids. The V segment lost 1 base and the J segment 2 bases; nucleotides outside the gene matches: 7. The germline CDR1 and CDR2 sequences are SGHVS and FQNEAQ.

A word on this clonotype: The DNA is omitted, as the CDR3 cannot be located on it reliably, and the CDR3 follows TCRdb's listing. The chain couples TRBV7-3 to TRBJ2-7; the listed D gene, TRBD2, was not tested against the DNA. The germline V gene encodes CDR1 SGHTA and CDR2 FQGTGA. The CDR3 numbers 15 amino acids, ends counted. The CDR3 sequence is CASSFAGGSYNELYF.

This clonotype occurred many times. Here the CDR3 DNA reads TGTGCCAGCAGTCCCTCGGACAGGATCTATGGCTACACCTTC. This encodes CASSPSDRIYGYTF. The rearrangement links TRBV28 to TRBJ1-2; 7 positions agree with TRBD1. Germline V gene sequence: CDR1 MDHEN, CDR2 SYDVKM. J was trimmed by 4 bases and V by 5 bases; bases with no gene match: 7. The CDR3 sequence is 14 residues long.

The V and J genes are TRBV10-3 and TRBJ1-2, with TRBD1 matching over 10 bases. In germline, CDR1 is ENHRY, CDR2 SYGVKD. This CDR3 is built from 15 residues. The V segment lost 4 bases and the J segment 4 bases; nucleotides outside the gene matches: 6. CDR3 in amino acids: CAISGQGAEGYGYTF. The CDR3 nucleotides read TGTGCCATCAGTGGACAGGGGGCAGAGGGCTATGGCTACACCTTC.

This clonotype was counted ten times or more. This chain joins TRBV7-2 and TRBJ2-3, with D possibly being TRBD1 or TRBD2 (6 bases each). The germline CDR1 and CDR2 sequences are SGHTA and FQGNSA. The CDR3 extends over 15 amino acids. V lost 5 bases to trimming and J lost 0 bases, with 12 bases between them. The CDR3: CASSPGEVSTDTQYF. The CDR3 DNA reads as TGTGCCAGCAGCCCAGGGGAGGTGAGCACAGATACGCAGTATTTT. Looking up the rest from reference TRBV7-2 and TRBJ2-3 gives the full variable domain: GAGVSQSPSNKVTEKGKDVELRCDPISGHTALYWYRQSLGQGLEFLIYFQGNSAPDKSGLPSDRFSAERTGGSVSTLTIQRTQQEDSAVYLCASSPGEVSTDTQYFGPGTRLTVL.

The rearrangement uses TRBV29-1 and TRBJ2-3; the D gene is possibly TRBD2 (6 bases). V was pared by 2 bases and J by 12 bases, with 12 bases between. Germline V gene sequence: CDR1 SQVTM, CDR2 ANQGSEA. This CDR3 has 11 amino acids. Written as DNA, the CDR3 is TGCAGCGTTGAATCAGCGGGCGCTCAGTATTTT. Translating gives CSVESAGAQYF.

This clonotype was seen repeatedly, ten times or more. The chain uses TRBV7-3 and TRBJ1-1; a possible D gene is TRBD1 (6 bases). This CDR3 comprises 13 residues. Germline V lookup: CDR1 SGHTA, CDR2 FQGTGA. V was shortened by 3 bases and J by 9 bases, with 14 bases between the two germline ends. CDR3 nucleotides: TGTGCCAGCAGCTTGACAGGCTCTTCCAAAGCTTTCTTT. It yields the protein CASSLTGSSKAFF. Using reference TRBV7-3 and TRBJ1-1 for the parts outside the CDR3, the full variable domain is GAGVSQTPSNKVTEKGKYVELRCDPISGHTALYWYRQSLGQGPEFLIYFQGTGAADDSGLPNDRFFAVRPEGSVSTLKIQRTERGDSAVYLCASSLTGSSKAFFGQGTRLTVV.

This clonotype was counted at least ten times. The V call is TRBV2, the J call TRBJ1-1; a weak D match, TRBD1 (5 bases). Germline-derived CDR1 and CDR2 are SNHLY and FYNNEI. This CDR3 has 14 residues. The V and J ends lost 3 bases and 0 bases respectively, with 8 bases between them. The CDR3 DNA is TGTGCCAGCAGTGATTTAGGGGTGAACACTGAAGCTTTCTTT. Translating it yields CASSDLGVNTEAFF. Supplemented by reference TRBV2 and TRBJ1-1, the full variable domain reads EPEVTQTPSHQVTQMGQEVILRCVPISNHLYFYWYRQILGQKVEFLVSFYNNEISEKSEIFDDQFSVERPDGSNFTLKIRSTKLEDSAMYFCASSDLGVNTEAFFGQGTRLTVV.

In the case of this clonotype: A much larger clone sits a single nucleotide away, making a read error possible. Here the CDR3 reads CASSPRPGQGMNEKFF. The CDR3 nucleotides read TGTGCCAGCTCACCGCGACCGGGACAGGGGATGAATGAGAAGTTCTTC. The chain links TRBV18 to TRBJ2-1; 10 nucleotides align to TRBD1. Germline V gene data show CDR1 as KGHSH and CDR2 as LQKENI. This CDR3 spans 16 amino acids.

In the case of this clonotype: A much larger clone lies a single base off, so this may be a read error. The chain couples TRBV30 to TRBJ1-3; D gene uncertain. CDR1 GTSNPN and CDR2 SVGIG come from the germline V gene (reference sequence). The CDR3 totals 13 residues. The germline V and J ends were trimmed by 6 bases and 0 bases, with 9 bases remaining between them. The CDR3 is CACSAGSGNTIYF. In nucleotides, the CDR3 is TGTGCCTGTAGCGCGGGCTCTGGAAACACCATATATTTT.

This clonotype appeared a few times. V gene TRBV30 combines with J gene TRBJ2-1; 9 nucleotides align to TRBD2. There are 17 residues in the CDR3. V shed 2 bases and J 3 bases; nucleotides not matched to a gene: 11. From germline, CDR1 is GTSNPN and CDR2 SVGIG (reference sequence). The CDR3 region is CAWSPEGSGSYYNEQFF. The CDR3 bases are TGTGCCTGGAGTCCGGAAGGTAGCGGGAGTTACTACAATGAGCAGTTCTTC.

This clonotype was detected ten times or more. The J gene is TRBJ1-3, the V gene TRBV6-5; D is possibly TRBD1 (6 bases). Germline CDR1 is MNHEY and CDR2 is SVGAGI. Trimming removed 0 bases at V and 0 bases at J, with 9 bases between. The CDR3 is 16 amino acids. CDR3 residues: CASSYSGTLSGNTIYF. As DNA, the CDR3 is TGTGCCAGCAGTTACTCCGGGACACTCTCTGGAAACACCATATATTTT.

This clonotype was recorded many times. The V and J genes are TRBV7-2 and TRBJ2-7; 7 bases agree with TRBD2. The germline V gene encodes CDR1 SGHTA and CDR2 FQGNSA. The V gene end was trimmed by 3 bases and the J gene end by 6 bases; junction bases not matched to a gene: 11. The CDR3 has 15 amino acids. Written as DNA, the CDR3 is TGTGCCAGCAGCTTGGTGGGCGGGAGAACGGGCGAGCAGTACTTC. Amino acids: CASSLVGGRTGEQYF.

This clonotype was observed at least ten times. V is TRBV3-1 and J is TRBJ2-3; tentatively, D is TRBD2 (6 bases). Per the germline V gene, CDR1 is LGHDT and CDR2 is YNNKEL (reference sequence). The CDR3 is 16 amino acids. The ends were cut back, 5 bases at V and 1 base at J, with 16 bases in the middle. The CDR3 DNA follows: TGTGCCAGCAGCTCAGAGGCGAGCGGGCGCACAGATACGCAGTATTTT. Translation: CASSSEASGRTDTQYF.

This clonotype was seen at least ten times. The chain links TRBV7-2 to TRBJ2-3; 12 bases line up with TRBD2. The CDR3 contains 16 residues. V lost 1 base to trimming and J lost 4 bases; unmatched junction nucleotides: 3. Germline values: CDR1 SGHTA, CDR2 FQGNSA. DNA for the CDR3: TGTGCCAGCAGCTTAGGACTAGCGGGAGAGGCAGATACGCAGTATTTT. Translating gives CASSLGLAGEADTQYF. Full variable domain (outside the CDR3, taken from reference TRBV7-2 and TRBJ2-3): GAGVSQSPSNKVTEKGKDVELRCDPISGHTALYWYRQSLGQGLEFLIYFQGNSAPDKSGLPSDRFSAERTGGSVSTLTIQRTQQEDSAVYLCASSLGLAGEADTQYFGPGTRLTVL.

This clonotype appeared many times. The CDR3 DNA reads TGTGCCAGTACAGGCAGATCAGATACGCAGTATTTT. It codes for CASTGRSDTQYF. The chain combines TRBV19 with TRBJ2-3; D unclear. From germline, CDR1 is LNHDA and CDR2 SQIVND (reference sequence). The CDR3 consists of 12 residues. Between the trimmed V and J ends, which lost 7 bases and 4 bases, there was a span of 9 bases.

This clonotype was detected only once. Being one base from a much bigger clone, this may be a read error. The chain uses TRBV7-2 and TRBJ2-7, with unresolved D. The DNA end is a closer match to TRBJ2-1, so the J assignment may be wrong. This CDR3 has 15 amino acids. Germline loops: CDR1 SGHTA, CDR2 FQGNSA. As DNA, the CDR3 is TGTGCCAGCAGATACCAGAGCCTTCCTTGGAATGAGCAGTTCTTC. Residues: CASRYQSLPWNEQFF.

The CDR3 loop is CASSLEGTGLPDTQYF. CDR3 nucleotides: TGTGCCAGCAGCTTGGAAGGGACAGGGCTCCCAGATACGCAGTATTTT. The chain is built from TRBV5-8 and TRBJ2-3; 9 nucleotides align to TRBD1. Unmatched junction bases numbered 6, after V lost 0 bases and J lost 4 bases. This CDR3 contains 16 residues. Looked up from germline, CDR1 is SGHTS and CDR2 is YDEGEE.